These 13 T cell receptor beta chains originate from one sample sequenced in a study of cytomegalovirus exposure and HLA in healthy donors. Some clones are missing from TCRdb's copy, which holds only in-frame ones; the method was immunoSEQ multiplex PCR. The table shows roughly 120,000 clones, with 88% occurring only once. What was sequenced was PBMCs. Every receptor here comes from a woman under 30 in good health and CMV-seronegative.

The chain is built from TRBV25-1 and TRBJ1-1; D remains unclear. V lost 3 bases and J 0 bases, leaving 8 bases between the germline ends. CDR1 is MGHDK, CDR2 SYGVNS, per germline. CDR3 length: 14 residues. The CDR3 here is CASSEIGLNTEAFF. CDR3 DNA: TGTGCCAGCAGTGAGATCGGTTTGAACACTGAAGCTTTCTTT.

The J gene is TRBJ2-5, the V gene TRBV7-8, with D uncertain. This CDR3 is built from 11 residues. Germline assignment: CDR1 SGHVS and CDR2 FQNEAQ. V was trimmed by 5 bases and J by 7 bases, leaving 8 bases between them. The CDR3 loop is CASSRPGTQYF. CDR3 coding DNA: TGTGCCAGCAGCCGACCGGGGACCCAGTACTTC.

The chain links TRBV27 to TRBJ2-2; maybe TRBD2 (5 bases). Germline CDR1 is MNHEY and CDR2 is SMNVEV (reference sequence). V dropped 2 bases and J dropped 5 bases, with 12 bases sitting between them. The CDR3 length is 15 residues. CDR3 coding DNA: TGTGCCAGCAGTTTAAGTGTCGGGATAACCGGGGAGCTGTTTTTT. Its protein product is CASSLSVGITGELFF.

V usage is TRBV5-4 and J usage is TRBJ2-5; D is unresolved. CDR3 size: 14 residues. Per germline, CDR1 SGHNT and CDR2 YYREEE (reference sequence). V lost 2 bases and J 1 base, leaving 9 bases between the germline ends. The CDR3 DNA sequence: TGTGCCAGCAGCTTCCCGGGTCTCCAAGAGACCCAGTACTTC. Its translation: CASSFPGLQETQYF.

The V and J genes are TRBV7-9 and TRBJ1-4; D unresolved. The CDR3 has 14 residues. The germline CDR1 and CDR2 sequences are SEHNR and FQNEAQ (reference sequence). V was clipped by 3 bases and J by 8 bases, with 13 bases between them. The CDR3 is CASSFDSVKEKLFF. CDR3 nucleotide sequence: TGTGCCAGCAGCTTCGACTCGGTGAAGGAAAAACTGTTTTTT. Complete variable domain (other parts from reference TRBV7-9 and TRBJ1-4): DTGVSQNPRHKITKRGQNVTFRCDPISEHNRLYWYRQTLGQGPEFLTYFQNEAQLEKSRLLSDRFSAERPKGSFSTLEIQRTEQGDSAMYLCASSFDSVKEKLFFGSGTQLSVL.

The J gene is TRBJ2-7, the V gene TRBV28; D gene ambiguous. The CDR3 extends over 11 amino acids. The germline CDR1 and CDR2 sequences are MDHEN and SYDVKM. The V and J ends lost 7 bases and 8 bases respectively, with 12 bases between them. DNA of the CDR3: TGTGCCAGCACCTCACTTAAAAAGCAGTACTTC. It encodes CASTSLKKQYF.

J is TRBJ2-1 and V is TRBV19; 8 bases agree with TRBD2. CDR1 and CDR2 from the germline V gene are LNHDA and SQIVND (reference sequence). This CDR3 is built from 16 residues. Losses at the gene ends were 1 base for V and 13 bases for J; bases not matched to a gene: 15. The CDR3 DNA is TGTGCCAGTAGTATAGTATGGGGACTAGATATCGATCGACAGTTCTTC. It translates to CASSIVWGLDIDRQFF.

The chain employs TRBV27 and TRBJ1-5; the match to TRBD1 covers 12 bases. CDR1 and CDR2 from the germline V gene are MNHEY and SMNVEV (reference sequence). V lost 9 bases and J lost 4; bases outside the gene matches: 4. CDR3 length equals 14 residues. The CDR3 reads CASPGQGANQPQHF. In DNA, the CDR3 is TGTGCCAGTCCGGGACAGGGGGCGAATCAGCCCCAGCATTTT.

This chain connects TRBV5-4 to TRBJ2-5, with D possibly being TRBD1 (5 bases). Germline V gives CDR1 SGHNT, CDR2 YYREEE (reference sequence). The V end lost 1 base, the J end lost 5 bases, and 9 bases lay between the germline ends. The CDR3 has 13 amino acids. As DNA, the CDR3 is TGTGCCAGCAGCTTGTCAGGGTCGGAGACCCAGTACTTC. Encoded protein: CASSLSGSETQYF.

In its sample, this clone was seen once. V is TRBV5-6 and J is TRBJ1-4, with unresolved D. The ends were cut back, 4 bases at V and 8 bases at J, with 15 bases in the middle. This CDR3 is 14 amino acids long. CDR1 and CDR2 (germline): SGHDT, YYEEEE. CDR3 amino acids: CASSRPGQWEKLFF. The CDR3, as DNA: TGTGCCAGCAGCAGGCCTGGGCAGTGGGAAAAACTGTTTTTT.

CDR3 in DNA: TGCAGTGCTAGTGGGCGGGACGAGCAGTACTTC. This encodes CSASGRDEQYF. This chain joins TRBV20-1 and TRBJ2-7; TRBD2 is a possible D gene (5 bases). The V and J ends lost 3 bases and 5 bases respectively, with 8 bases between them. Germline CDR1 reads DFQATT; CDR2 reads SNEGSKA (reference sequence). The CDR3 loop spans 11 amino acids.

V and J are TRBV9 and TRBJ2-3; TRBD2 is a possible D gene (6 bases). V was shortened by 0 bases and J by 6 bases, with 14 bases between the two germline ends. CDR3 length equals 15 residues. Germline loops: CDR1 SGDLS, CDR2 YYNGEE. DNA of the CDR3: TGTGCCAGCAGCGTAGCCCCAGCGGGCGGGGATACGCAGTATTTT. Translated: CASSVAPAGGDTQYF. Full variable domain (rest looked up from reference TRBV9 and TRBJ2-3): DSGVTQTPKHLITATGQRVTLRCSPRSGDLSVYWYQQSLDQGLQFLIQYYNGEERAKGNILERFSAQQFPDLHSELNLSSLELGDSALYFCASSVAPAGGDTQYFGPGTRLTVL.

The chain combines TRBV5-1 with TRBJ2-1, with D hard to call. Germline CDR1 is SGHRS and CDR2 is YFSETQ. The CDR3 is 15 amino acids. Trimming stripped 0 bases from V and 2 bases from J, with 9 bases between. The CDR3 nucleotides read TGCGCCAGCAGCTTGGACACCCCAACCTACAATGAGCAGTTCTTC. Amino acid sequence: CASSLDTPTYNEQFF.